These T cell receptor beta chains were read from a single sample in a study of CD8+CD57+ T cells in acquired aplastic anemia. Via MiXCR, TCRdb re-called the reads, giving one row per CDR3 protein. The sample shows roughly 160,000 distinct CDR3 sequences, around half of them seen only once. What was sequenced was sorted CD4+, CD8+, or CD8+CD57+ T cells (not recorded which) from PBMCs. Every receptor here comes from a human donor with aplastic anemia. The CDR3 runs from the conserved cysteine through the conserved F or W. A D gene is named only where the DNA matches it firmly. For some rows the clone size is stated as once, few or many, or as a class when expanded; others skip it.

V	size	D	J	CDR3	DNA
TRBV19	NA	NA	TRBJ1-5	CASSVTSFGQSQHF	TGTGCCAGTAGCGTTACAAGCTTTGGGCAGTCCCAGCATTTT
TRBV6-6	many	NA	TRBJ1-3	CASSWGRGNTIYF	TGTGCCAGCAGTTGGGGGCGTGGAAACACCATATATTTT
TRBV12-3/TRBV12-4	many	TRBD1	TRBJ1-1	CASSPGQGQGYEAFF	TGTGCCAGCAGTCCCGGCCAGGGACAGGGTTATGAAGCTTTCTTT
TRBV10-3	NA	TRBD1	TRBJ2-2	CAIRPGTGLNTGELFF	TGTGCCATCAGACCCGGGACAGGGCTCAACACCGGGGAGCTGTTTTTT
TRBV20-1	many	NA	TRBJ2-7	CSAARAVVYEQYF	TGCAGTGCGGCCAGGGCGGTGGTTTACGAGCAGTACTTC
TRBV20-1	few	TRBD1	TRBJ2-7	CSARHTGQGAEQYF	TGCAGTGCTAGACACACGGGACAGGGCGCCGAGCAGTACTTC
TRBV29-1	many	TRBD2	TRBJ2-1	CSGTGGDGNNEQFF	TGCAGCGGAACGGGAGGCGATGGAAACAATGAGCAGTTCTTC
TRBV2	many	TRBD1	TRBJ2-2	CASSVEQGGGELFF	TGTGCCAGCAGTGTAGAACAGGGGGGCGGGGAGCTGTTTTTT
TRBV2	NA	TRBD2	TRBJ2-5	CASSGGASGRAGTQYF	TGTGCCAGTAGTGGTGGGGCTAGCGGGAGGGCCGGGACCCAGTACTTC
TRBV14	many	NA	TRBJ2-7	CASSQGRIYEQYF	TGTGCCAGCAGCCAAGGACGGATCTACGAGCAGTACTTC
TRBV30	NA	NA	TRBJ1-1	CAWSGQVNRMNTEAFF	TGTGCCTGGAGTGGACAGGTTAATCGAATGAACACTGAAGCTTTCTTT
TRBV9	NA	NA	TRBJ1-1	CASSALNTEAFF	TGTGCCAGCAGCGCCCTCAACACTGAAGCTTTCTTT
TRBV6-1	many	TRBD2	TRBJ2-7	CASSTSDSYEQYF	TGTGCCAGCTCCACTAGCGATTCCTACGAGCAGTACTTC
TRBV4-1	few	NA	TRBJ1-4	CASSQVVSGGNEKLFF	TGCGCCAGCAGCCAAGTCGTGTCAGGTGGTAATGAAAAACTGTTTTTT
TRBV25-1	NA	TRBD1	TRBJ1-2	CASSIQGMSLYGYTF	TGTGCCAGCAGTATACAGGGGATGTCCCTCTATGGCTACACCTTC
TRBV6-1	many	TRBD1	TRBJ2-7	CASSGDRTTYEQYF	TGTGCCAGCAGTGGGGACAGGACTACCTACGAGCAGTACTTC
TRBV20-1	many	NA	TRBJ1-2	CSARDRGYGYTF	TGCAGTGCTAGGGACCGAGGATATGGCTACACCTTC
TRBV14	many	NA	TRBJ2-7	CASSQTARKNYEQYF	TGTGCCAGCAGCCAAACAGCCCGAAAAAACTACGAGCAGTACTTC
TRBV6-2/TRBV6-3	many	NA	TRBJ2-7	CASRSSVTYEQYF	TGTGCCAGCAGGTCTAGCGTAACCTACGAGCAGTACTTC
TRBV20-1	few	TRBD2	TRBJ2-1	CSARDLLADYNEQFF	TGCAGTGCTAGAGATTTACTAGCGGACTACAATGAGCAGTTCTTC
TRBV7-9	NA	NA	TRBJ1-1	CASSFPRGTEAFF	TGTGCCAGCAGCTTTCCTCGGGGCACTGAAGCTTTCTTT
TRBV6-2/TRBV6-3	many	NA	TRBJ1-6	CASSYSTSAGSSYNSPLHF	TGTGCCAGCAGTTACTCGACCTCAGCGGGGAGCTCCTATAATTCACCCCTCCACTTT
TRBV6-1	NA	NA	TRBJ2-7	CASRRRGGEQYF	TGTGCCAGCAGGAGGAGAGGCGGGGAGCAGTACTTC
TRBV25-1	NA	TRBD1	TRBJ1-5	CASSEYIPLDDGQGSQPQHF	TGTGCCAGCAGTGAATATATCCCACTCGACGACGGACAGGGAAGTCAGCCCCAGCATTTT
TRBV15	NA	NA	TRBJ2-1	CATTSPTYNEQFF	TGTGCCACCACCAGTCCCACGTACAATGAGCAGTTCTTC
TRBV5-1	many	TRBD2	TRBJ2-7	CASSPPTSGDSYEQYF	TGCGCCAGCAGCCCTCCTACTAGCGGGGACTCCTACGAGCAGTACTTC
TRBV4-1	NA	NA	TRBJ2-7	CASSQDLQGTYEQYF	TGCGCCAGCAGCCAAGACCTACAGGGAACCTACGAGCAGTACTTC
TRBV12-3/TRBV12-4	NA	TRBD1	TRBJ2-7	CASSLFGRTGTYEQYF	TGTGCCAGCAGCCTCTTTGGCAGGACAGGGACCTACGAGCAGTACTTC
TRBV7-3	many	NA	TRBJ1-4	CASSSSGKVGEKLFF	TGTGCCAGCAGCTCCTCAGGGAAAGTGGGTGAAAAACTGTTTTTT
TRBV28	few	TRBD2	TRBJ2-1	CASSPRGLAGAYSEQFF	TGTGCCAGCAGTCCTAGGGGACTAGCGGGAGCTTACAGTGAGCAGTTCTTC
TRBV10-3	NA	NA	TRBJ2-1	CAISDSLGSPYNEQFF	TGTGCCATCAGTGATTCCCTAGGGTCACCCTACAATGAGCAGTTCTTC
TRBV3-1	NA	TRBD2	TRBJ2-1	CASSPQGRTSANNEQFF	TGTGCCAGCAGCCCCCAAGGCAGGACTAGCGCTAACAATGAGCAGTTCTTC
TRBV10-3	NA	TRBD2	TRBJ2-1	CAIGSGGNEQFF	TGTGCCATCGGTAGCGGGGGAAATGAGCAGTTCTTC
TRBV12-3/TRBV12-4	NA	NA	TRBJ1-5	CASSSPGAPQHF	TGTGCCAGCAGTTCCCCAGGGGCGCCCCAGCATTTT
TRBV7-3	NA	NA	TRBJ1-3	CASSQDPGNTIYF	TGTGCCAGCAGCCAGGACCCTGGAAACACCATATATTTT
TRBV10-3	NA	NA	TRBJ2-5	CASAEGETQYF	TGTGCCAGCGCGGAAGGGGAGACCCAGTACTTC
TRBV9	many	NA	TRBJ2-7	CASSARGGSYEQYF	TGTGCCAGCAGCGCGAGGGGGGGTTCCTACGAGCAGTACTTC
TRBV7-2	many	NA	TRBJ2-1	CASSRPRGEQFF	TGTGCCAGCAGCCGCCCGAGGGGTGAGCAGTTCTTC
TRBV24-1	NA	TRBD2	TRBJ2-7	CATSGGTSGTRTYEQYF	TGTGCCACCAGTGGGGGGACTAGCGGGACCAGAACCTACGAGCAGTACTTC
TRBV19	NA	TRBD1	TRBJ2-3	CASSFPKGAKDTQYF	TGTGCCAGTAGTTTTCCCAAGGGGGCCAAGGATACGCAGTATTTT
TRBV15	NA	NA	TRBJ2-7	CATSRNGGENAYDQYF	TGTGCCACCAGCAGGAATGGGGGCGAGAACGCCTACGATCAGTACTTC
TRBV3-1	NA	NA	TRBJ1-2	CASSLRQINYGYTF	TGTGCCAGCAGCCTTAGACAGATTAACTATGGCTACACCTTC
TRBV19	NA	NA	TRBJ2-1	CASRAGTGTYNEQIF	TGTGCCAGTAGAGCCGGGACTGGAACCTACAATGAGCAGATCTTC
TRBV6-1	NA	TRBD2	TRBJ2-2	CASSGGLAGWSTGELFF	TGTGCCAGCAGTGGGGGGCTAGCGGGTTGGAGCACTGGGGAGCTGTTTTTT
TRBV7-9	NA	NA	TRBJ1-1	CASSLGGPKGANTEAFF	TGTGCCAGCAGCTTAGGGGGACCTAAGGGAGCGAACACTGAAGCTTTCTTT
TRBV30	few	NA	TRBJ1-2	CAWSRTVGANYGYTF	TGTGCCTGGAGCCGGACCGTCGGGGCTAACTATGGCTACACCTTC